This T cell receptor (beta chain) was documented in a study of PD-L1 blockade in urothelial cancer. As for the study in general: Of under 30 patients, almost 26 were males with bladder-origin urothelial cancer. The authors examined blood 3 weeks (second dose) and 6 weeks after treatment start. Study-level results: Durable benefit was linked to greater 3-week expansion of tumor-associated blood clones.

The CDR3 contains 14 residues. In germline, CDR1 is SQVTM, CDR2 ANQGSEA. Trimming removed 5 bases from V and 7 bases from J; junction bases left unmatched: 10. Spike-ins of synthetic TCR analog templates went into each PCR. Clones were sequenced by immunoSEQ multiplex PCR, and TCRdb holds only the in-frame ones, with some missing. The data show tens of thousands of clones, under 90% seen once. Comment on this clone: The target antigen is unknown.

This receptor was obtained from a man in his sixties or seventies with urothelial cancer. This chain joins TRBV29-1 and TRBJ1-5, with TRBD1 identical over 8 bases. The specimen comprised PBMCs, sampled around atezolizumab (anti-PD-L1) treatment. CDR3 nucleotide sequence: TGCAGCGTTCTCGACAGGGGCGCGGGCCAGCCCCAGCATTTT. Its translation: CSVLDRGAGQPQHF.